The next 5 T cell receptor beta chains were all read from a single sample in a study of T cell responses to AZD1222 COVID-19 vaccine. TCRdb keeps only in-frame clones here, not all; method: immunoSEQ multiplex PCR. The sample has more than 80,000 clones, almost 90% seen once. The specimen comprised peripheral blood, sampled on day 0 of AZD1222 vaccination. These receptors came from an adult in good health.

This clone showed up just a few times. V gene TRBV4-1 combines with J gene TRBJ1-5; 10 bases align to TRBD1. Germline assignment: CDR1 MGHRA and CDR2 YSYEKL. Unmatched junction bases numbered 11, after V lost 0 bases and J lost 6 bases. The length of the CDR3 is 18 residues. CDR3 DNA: TGCGCCAGCAGCCAAGAATGGGACAGGGGAGGAAGCGGTCAGCCCCAGCATTTT. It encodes CASSQEWDRGGSGQPQHF.

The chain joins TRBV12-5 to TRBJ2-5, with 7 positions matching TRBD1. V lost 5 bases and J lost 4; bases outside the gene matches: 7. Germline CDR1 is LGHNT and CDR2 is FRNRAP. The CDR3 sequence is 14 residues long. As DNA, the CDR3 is TGTGCTAGTGGTACCACGGGACAGCCAGAGACCCAGTACTTC. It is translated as CASGTTGQPETQYF.

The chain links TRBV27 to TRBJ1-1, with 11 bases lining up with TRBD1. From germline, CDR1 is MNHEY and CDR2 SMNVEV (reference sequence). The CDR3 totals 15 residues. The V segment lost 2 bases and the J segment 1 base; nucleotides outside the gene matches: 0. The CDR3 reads CASSLGTGGNTEAFF. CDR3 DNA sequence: TGTGCCAGCAGTTTAGGGACAGGGGGGAACACTGAAGCTTTCTTT.

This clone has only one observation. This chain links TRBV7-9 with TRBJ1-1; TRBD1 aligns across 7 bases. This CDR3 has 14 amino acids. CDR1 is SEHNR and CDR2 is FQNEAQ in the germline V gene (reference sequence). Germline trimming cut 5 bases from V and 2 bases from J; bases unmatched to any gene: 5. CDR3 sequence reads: CASSKGQPNTEAFF. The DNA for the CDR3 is TGTGCCAGCAGCAAGGGACAGCCTAACACTGAAGCTTTCTTT. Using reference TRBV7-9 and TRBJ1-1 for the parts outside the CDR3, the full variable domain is DTGVSQNPRHKITKRGQNVTFRCDPISEHNRLYWYRQTLGQGPEFLTYFQNEAQLEKSRLLSDRFSAERPKGSFSTLEIQRTEQGDSAMYLCASSKGQPNTEAFFGQGTRLTVV.

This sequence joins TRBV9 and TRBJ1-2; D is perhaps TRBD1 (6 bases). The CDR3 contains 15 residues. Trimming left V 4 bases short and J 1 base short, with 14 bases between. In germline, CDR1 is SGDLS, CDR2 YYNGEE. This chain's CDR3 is CASSPGTSINYGYTF. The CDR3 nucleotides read TGTGCCAGCAGCCCCGGGACAAGCATTAACTATGGCTACACCTTC.